One and the same sample provided the 14 T cell receptor beta chains below, sequenced in a study of cytomegalovirus exposure and HLA in healthy donors. Vbeta (60) and Jbeta (13) primers were used in the PCR. The data were produced by immunoSEQ multiplex PCR, yet TCRdb's version contains in-frame clones alone and is incomplete. The sample includes approximately 150,000 clones, 82% of them seen just once. Sequencing input: PBMCs. The receptors originated from a male donor in good health and CMV-seronegative.

J is TRBJ1-1 and V is TRBV25-1; D unclear. With 1 base removed from V and 3 bases from J, the gap between germline ends came to 6 bases. CDR1 MGHDK and CDR2 SYGVNS come from the germline V gene. The CDR3 covers 13 residues. CDR3 protein: CASSESADTEAFF. In DNA, the CDR3 is TGTGCCAGCAGTGAATCGGCGGACACTGAAGCTTTCTTT. The full variable domain, in which reference TRBV25-1 and TRBJ1-1 provide the parts outside the CDR3, is EADIYQTPRYLVIGTGKKITLECSQTMGHDKMYWYQQDPGMELHLIHYSYGVNSTEKGDLSSESTVSRIRTEHFPLTLESARPSHTSQYLCASSESADTEAFFGQGTRLTVV.

This clone was seen just once. This chain uses TRBV2 with TRBJ1-3; D might be TRBD1 (6 bases). This CDR3 has 15 residues. CDR1 SNHLY and CDR2 FYNNEI come from the germline V gene. The V end was cut by 2 bases, the J end by 3 bases, with 11 bases between. CDR3: CASSESGGRGNTIYF. The CDR3 nucleotides are TGTGCCAGCAGTGAAAGTGGGGGCCGTGGAAACACCATATATTTT.

The chain couples TRBV6-5 to TRBJ1-1; 7 nucleotides agree with TRBD1. Looked up from germline, CDR1 is MNHEY and CDR2 is SVGAGI. CDR3 length: 16 residues. Trimming removed 0 bases from V and 1 base from J; junction bases left unmatched: 5. The CDR3 region has the DNA TGTGCCAGCAGTTACTCCCCGGGACAGTCGAACACTGAAGCTTTCTTT. Amino acids: CASSYSPGQSNTEAFF.

The chain carries TRBV29-1 and TRBJ2-2, with a weak D call TRBD2 (6 bases). The CDR3 sequence is 12 residues long. Trimming shortened V by 2 bases and J by 7 bases, and 8 bases separated the two germline ends. The germline gives CDR1 SQVTM, CDR2 ANQGSEA. CDR3 residues: CSVEQTSGELFF. The CDR3 region has the DNA TGCAGCGTTGAACAGACTAGCGGGGAGCTGTTTTTT.

The J gene is TRBJ2-2, the V gene TRBV29-1; TRBD2 matches at 12 bases. The V gene's germline CDR1 is SQVTM and CDR2 ANQGSEA. V shed 7 bases, J shed 2 bases, and the junction held 8 bases outside the gene matches. This CDR3 region has 16 residues. The CDR3 nucleotides read TGCAGCGCCGCACTAGCGGGAGGTGGAAACACCGGGGAGCTGTTTTTT. The encoded protein is CSAALAGGGNTGELFF.

The chain is built from TRBV5-1 and TRBJ2-1; TRBD1 matches at 9 bases. The trim removed 0 bases at V and 4 bases at J, leaving 14 bases unmatched. The length of the CDR3 is 19 residues. From germline, CDR1 is SGHRS and CDR2 YFSETQ. The CDR3: CASSLVGTGRIGGYNEQFF. The CDR3 nucleotides are TGCGCCAGCAGCTTGGTCGGGACAGGGAGAATAGGTGGTTACAATGAGCAGTTCTTC.

This clone has only one observation. CDR3 amino acids: CASSLAADNEQFF. CDR3 DNA sequence: TGTGCCAGCAGCTTAGCGGCGGACAATGAGCAGTTCTTC. This chain links TRBV11-2 with TRBJ2-1; no firm D call. Deletions cut 1 base from V and 5 bases from J, with 6 bases between. Germline CDR1 SGHAT, CDR2 FQNNGV. The CDR3 covers 13 residues.

The count of this clone is one. The chain recombines TRBV29-1 with TRBJ2-3; the D is unclear. V shed 1 base and J shed 6 bases, with 11 bases lying between them. This CDR3 contains 13 residues. Germline CDR1 is SQVTM and CDR2 is ANQGSEA. The CDR3 sequence is CSVEAARSDTQYF. CDR3 DNA: TGCAGCGTTGAAGCCGCCAGGTCGGATACGCAGTATTTT.

The gene calls are TRBV29-1 and TRBJ2-3; D may be TRBD2 (5 bases). The CDR3 length is 12 residues. Between the trimmed V and J ends, which lost 6 bases and 1 base, there was a span of 8 bases. Germline V lookup: CDR1 SQVTM, CDR2 ANQGSEA. CDR3 in DNA: TGCAGCGTCGGGGATGGCACAGATACGCAGTATTTT. Translating gives CSVGDGTDTQYF.

The chain combines TRBV5-4 with TRBJ2-3, with D perhaps matching TRBD1 (7 bases). This CDR3 is 18 amino acids long. Looked up from germline, CDR1 is SGHNT and CDR2 is YYREEE (reference sequence). V lost 4 bases to trimming and J lost 0 bases, with 21 bases between them. For the CDR3, the DNA is TGTGCCAGCAGCGGACCAGGGGGGCGGGGCACTAGCACAGATACGCAGTATTTT. Its translation is CASSGPGGRGTSTDTQYF.

This chain's CDR3 is CASSPRQAEGYTF. CDR3 nucleotide sequence: TGTGCCAGCAGCCCAAGACAGGCCGAAGGCTACACCTTC. V gene TRBV7-2 combines with J gene TRBJ1-2, with D perhaps matching TRBD1 (6 bases). CDR1 is SGHTA and CDR2 is FQGNSA in the germline V gene. V was trimmed by 5 bases and J by 8 bases, leaving 15 bases between them. CDR3 length: 13 residues. Together with reference TRBV7-2 and TRBJ1-2, the CDR3 gives the full variable domain: GAGVSQSPSNKVTEKGKDVELRCDPISGHTALYWYRQSLGQGLEFLIYFQGNSAPDKSGLPSDRFSAERTGGSVSTLTIQRTQQEDSAVYLCASSPRQAEGYTFGSGTRLTVV.

The CDR3 DNA sequence: TGTGCCAGCAGCGTAGGTGGGGGAGGTAACACCGGGGAGCTGTTTTTT. It is translated as CASSVGGGGNTGELFF. The chain employs TRBV9 and TRBJ2-2; possibly TRBD2 for D (6 bases). The germline gives CDR1 SGDLS, CDR2 YYNGEE. This CDR3 is 16 amino acids long. The V gene lost 0 bases and the J gene lost 2 bases, with 11 bases spanning the gap.

The genes are TRBV6-5 and TRBJ1-4; unclear D gene. Germline CDR1 is MNHEY and CDR2 is SVGAGI. The CDR3 loop spans 15 amino acids. V shed 6 bases and J shed 0 bases, with 11 bases lying between them. As DNA, the CDR3 is TGTGCCAGCAGCACCGCACGGTCAACTAATGAAAAACTGTTTTTT. It yields the protein CASSTARSTNEKLFF.

The V call is TRBV10-3, the J call TRBJ1-5; 7 bases line up with TRBD1. The germline V gene has CDR1 ENHRY and CDR2 SYGVKD. Trimming removed 3 bases from V and 5 bases from J; junction bases left unmatched: 7. The CDR3 contains 15 residues. Written as DNA, the CDR3 is TGTGCCATCAGTGACCCCCAGGGGGTGTATCAGCCCCAGCATTTT. It encodes CAISDPQGVYQPQHF.